A single sample gave rise to the 5 T cell receptor beta chains below, sequenced in a study of cytomegalovirus exposure and HLA in healthy donors. The PCR ran on 60 Vbeta and 13 Jbeta primers. This table comes from immunoSEQ multiplex PCR, and its TCRdb copy is limited to in-frame clones, with some not included. The table records 210,000 or so clones, about four fifths of them present only once. Specimen: PBMCs. The receptors stem from a woman aged 45-60 years in good health and CMV-seropositive.

The V gene is TRBV9, the J gene TRBJ2-1; the match to TRBD1 covers 8 bases. Germline V CDR1 and CDR2: SGDLS, YYNGEE. CDR3 length: 13 residues. Unmatched junction bases numbered 3, after V lost 2 bases and J lost 8 bases. CDR3 bases: TGTGCCAGCAGCGTGGACAGGGAGGATGAGCAGTTCTTC. Its protein is CASSVDREDEQFF. The full variable domain, with the rest looked up from reference TRBV9 and TRBJ2-1, is DSGVTQTPKHLITATGQRVTLRCSPRSGDLSVYWYQQSLDQGLQFLIQYYNGEERAKGNILERFSAQQFPDLHSELNLSSLELGDSALYFCASSVDREDEQFFGPGTRLTVL.

The chain has TRBV7-9 and TRBJ2-7; 9 bases match TRBD1. The CDR3 sequence is 16 residues long. The germline gives CDR1 SEHNR, CDR2 FQNEAQ (reference sequence). V lost 2 bases to trimming and J lost 6 bases; unmatched junction nucleotides: 11. In nucleotides, the CDR3 is TGTGCCAGCAGCTTAACCTCCGGGACAGGGAGAGGCGAGCAGTACTTC. It codes for CASSLTSGTGRGEQYF.

The chain joins TRBV29-1 to TRBJ2-7; 7 bases fit TRBD1. This CDR3 is built from 15 residues. Germline V lookup: CDR1 SQVTM, CDR2 ANQGSEA. Germline trimming cut 1 base from V and 3 bases from J; bases unmatched to any gene: 9. CDR3 sequence: CSVEGGSTGFYEQYF. CDR3 DNA sequence: TGCAGCGTTGAAGGGGGGTCGACAGGGTTCTACGAGCAGTACTTC.

This rearrangement joins TRBV10-3 to TRBJ1-2; tentative D call: TRBD1 (5 bases). The CDR3 is made up of 12 amino acids. Germline assignment: CDR1 ENHRY and CDR2 SYGVKD. Trimming cost V 11 bases and J 2 bases, with 12 bases left between them. The CDR3 loop reads CAVRQLNYGYTF. CDR3 coding DNA: TGTGCCGTCCGACAGCTCAACTATGGCTACACCTTC.

The rearrangement links TRBV11-2 to TRBJ2-1, with D possibly matching TRBD2 (6 bases). The CDR3 runs 16 residues. V lost 5 bases and J 4 bases, leaving 18 bases between the germline ends. CDR1 is SGHAT and CDR2 is FQNNGV in the germline V gene. CDR3 in amino acids: CASSPPRVGGYNEQFF. Written as DNA, the CDR3 is TGTGCCAGCAGCCCCCCTAGGGTCGGGGGATACAATGAGCAGTTCTTC.